The following is a TCR beta chain sequence with its context. Here immunoSEQ multiplex PCR was the method, and the copy in TCRdb shows in-frame clones only, minus some. This table holds more than 300,000 clones, about 86% found once. Germline assignment: CDR1 LGHNT and CDR2 FRNRAP. Trimming took 4 bases from V and 0 from J, leaving 9 bases between them. The CDR3 has 14 residues. This entry comes from a study of Ad26.COV2.S vaccination and SARS-CoV-2 variants. Stated treatment: over 15 received Ad26.COV2.S at low or high dose, single or two shots; 5 received placebo; per-sample allocation not given. Sampling was done on day 63 after the first vaccine or placebo injection.

This TCR was sampled from a person aged 18 to 59 who received the Ad26.COV2.S COVID-19 vaccine or a placebo. The chain joins TRBV12-5 to TRBJ1-1; the D is unclear. The specimen was peripheral blood, collected in a trial of Ad26.COV2.S vaccine versus placebo. The CDR3 region is CASGSGRVNTEAFF. The CDR3 DNA reads TGTGCTAGTGGTTCCGGACGGGTGAACACTGAAGCTTTCTTT.